This paragraph covers one T cell receptor (beta chain) sequence. Enrolled during active infection, Seattle patients were then followed longitudinally. This specimen belongs to a study of blood T cell repertoires in COVID-19. Study in general: Researchers got acute and convalescent COVID-19 samples from the United States, Italy and Spain. PBMCs, B-cell-depleted T cells, or T cells were the source of the cDNA or gDNA that made up the material.

Looked up from germline, CDR1 is LGHNT and CDR2 is FRNRAP. V lost 6 bases to trimming and J lost 8 bases, with 11 bases between them. The CDR3 runs 12 residues. Per the original data handling: Amplification of reference gene primers was used by the study to estimate nucleated cell counts. Sequencing used immunoSEQ multiplex PCR; TCRdb keeps in-frame clones, though not all of them. Clonal size and the V and J genes are those of that table, whereas D and trimming came from the DNA. The profile covers nearly 350,000 clones, with 80% to 90% appearing a single time and more than 5% taken by the ten largest.

Sequencing input: peripheral blood. The clonotype was recovered from a woman aged 45 to 65 with COVID-19, enrolled during active disease. This chain uses TRBV12-5 with TRBJ1-3, with D unresolved. The chain's CDR3 is CASGTPRDTIYF. CDR3 nucleotide sequence: TGTGCTAGTGGAACCCCCCGGGACACCATATATTTT.